Listed here is a single T cell receptor (beta chain). This sample is part of a study of blood T cell repertoires in COVID-19. Turning to the study itself: COVID-19 samples, acute and convalescent, were from the United States, Italy and Spain. T cells, B-cell-depleted T cells, or PBMCs supplied cDNA or gDNA.

Assay used: immunoSEQ multiplex PCR; TCRdb lists only in-frame clones, some missing. The sample lists about 150,000 clones; 85% to 90% were seen once. The origin of this receptor is a man aged 18 to 35 with COVID-19, enrolled during active disease. The sample taken for sequencing was peripheral blood.

The CDR3 region is CASSFTIRRFYEQYF. CDR3 bases: TGTGCCAGCAGTTTCACAATAAGGCGGTTCTACGAGCAGTACTTC. The chain joins TRBV28 to TRBJ2-7, with D uncertain. CDR1 MDHEN and CDR2 SYDVKM come from the germline V gene. V was pared by 3 bases and J by 3 bases, with 15 bases between. The CDR3 runs to 15 residues.